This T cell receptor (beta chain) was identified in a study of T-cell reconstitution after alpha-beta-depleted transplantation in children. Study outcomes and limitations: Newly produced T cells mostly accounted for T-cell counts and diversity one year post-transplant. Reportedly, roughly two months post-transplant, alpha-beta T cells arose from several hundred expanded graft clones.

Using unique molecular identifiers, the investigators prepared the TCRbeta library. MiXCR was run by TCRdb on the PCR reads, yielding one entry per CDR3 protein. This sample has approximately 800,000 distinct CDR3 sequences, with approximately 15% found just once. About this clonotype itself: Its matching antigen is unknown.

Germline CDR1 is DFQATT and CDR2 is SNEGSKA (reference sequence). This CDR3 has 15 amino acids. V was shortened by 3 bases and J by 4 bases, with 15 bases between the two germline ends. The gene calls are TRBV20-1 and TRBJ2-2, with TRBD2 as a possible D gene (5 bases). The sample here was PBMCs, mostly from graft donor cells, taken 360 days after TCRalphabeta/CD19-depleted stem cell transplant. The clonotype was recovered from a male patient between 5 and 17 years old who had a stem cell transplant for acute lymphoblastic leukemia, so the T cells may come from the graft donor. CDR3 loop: CSARLGSGSTGELFF. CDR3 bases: TGCAGTGCTAGGCTGGGGAGTGGGAGCACCGGGGAGCTGTTTTTT.